What follows is one T cell receptor (beta chain) and its context. Antigen: not known. Only in-frame clones appear in the TCRdb table, and some are missing; sequencing was by immunoSEQ multiplex PCR. The table shows hundreds of thousands of clones, with almost 95% occurring only once. The data are from a study of shared clonotypes between healthy human individuals. Study-level information: Donors, aged 18 to 49, were two women and three men.

The naive CD8 population came from CD45RO-negative cells selected for CCR7, without terminally differentiated effector memory CD45RA+ cells. The study enrolled healthy HIV-negative adults without recent acute infections or vaccinations as donors. Germline-derived CDR1 and CDR2 are MDHEN and SYDVKM. The ends lost 5 bases at V and 3 bases at J; junction bases unmatched: 9. The CDR3 runs 15 residues. Study results and limitations: Relative to memory subsets, naive subsets generally showed larger estimated richness.

The sample was naive CD8+ T cells sorted from blood. The V and J genes are TRBV28 and TRBJ2-7, with 8 bases lining up with TRBD2. The TCR sequence derives from a man younger than 45 in good health. The CDR3 DNA reads TGTGCCAGCAGTCCACTCGGGGGGGCCCTCTACGAGCAGTACTTC. This encodes CASSPLGGALYEQYF.